Sequencing of this T cell receptor beta chain was carried out in a study of T cells in localized non-small cell lung cancer. Study observations and caveats: Higher T cell density in the blood was associated with longer overall survival, whereas higher adjacent-lung clonality associated with shorter survival. The highest T cell clonality was in uninvolved adjacent lung, above tumor.

The data were produced by immunoSEQ multiplex PCR, yet TCRdb's version contains in-frame clones alone and is incomplete. The table records just under 35,000 clones, around 90% of them present only once. Germline-derived CDR1 and CDR2 are WSHSY and SAAADI. The ends were cut back, 7 bases at V and 6 bases at J, with 18 bases in the middle. The CDR3 sequence is 15 residues long. The table lists this clone with a count of one. The antigen remains undetermined. The starting material was peripheral blood mononuclear cells, obtained before any cancer treatment. The chain combines TRBV10-2 with TRBJ1-4; weak D call: TRBD1 (5 bases). The clonotype comes from a female donor at least 60 years old with stage II lung adenocarcinoma. The CDR3 region has the DNA TGCGCCAGCATCCCGGGGGTGGCCGGGGATGAAAAACTGTTTTTT. Its translation is CASIPGVAGDEKLFF.